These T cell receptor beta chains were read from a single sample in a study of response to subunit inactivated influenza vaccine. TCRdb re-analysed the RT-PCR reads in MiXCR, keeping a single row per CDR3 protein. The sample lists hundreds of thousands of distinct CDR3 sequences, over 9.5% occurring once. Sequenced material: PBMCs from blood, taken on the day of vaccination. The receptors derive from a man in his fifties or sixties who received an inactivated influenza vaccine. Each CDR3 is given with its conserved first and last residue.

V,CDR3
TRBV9,CASSPPRGADTDTQYF
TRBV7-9,CASNNRLAGEVEETQYF
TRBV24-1,CATSDLRGGTQYF
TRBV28,CASSLRQGRAYGYTF
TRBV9,CASSVQANNEQFF
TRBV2,CASRLRDSIQYF
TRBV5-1,CASSLPPTILRISGGYEDTQYF
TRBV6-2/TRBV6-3,CASSFFQVNHPQETQYF
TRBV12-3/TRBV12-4,CASSPDRFGYTF
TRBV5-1,CASSLFRPAVLSYEQYF
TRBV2,CASIRMGDTQYF
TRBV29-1,CSAGLAGGTGELFF
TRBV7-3,CASSKGAGAEAFF
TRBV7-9,CASSLDGTLSYNEQFF
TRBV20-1,CSARESGVRSYEQYF
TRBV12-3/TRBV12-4,CASSFAGPEQYF
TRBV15,CATSRPSSGYLNQETQYF
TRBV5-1,CASSLASPSSEKLFF
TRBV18,CASSPVITETQYF
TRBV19,CASSIALAGELFF
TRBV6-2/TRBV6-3,CASSLGSQGQHF
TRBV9,CASSVSGTDTQYF
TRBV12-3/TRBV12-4,CASSLTSLEQYF
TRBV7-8,CASSSSDRGNQPQHF
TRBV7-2,CASSPGRTSSYEQYF
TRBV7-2,CASSLRELAYEQYF
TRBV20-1,CSARDLRLSGANVLTF
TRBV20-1,CSARSSGRGVNEQFF
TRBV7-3,CASSPGSNADTQYF
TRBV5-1,CASSLRGQRTEAFF
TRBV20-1,CSAREGTGRVNTEAFF
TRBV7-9,CASSLGLRTNEKLFF
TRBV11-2,CASSLASGGTQETQYF
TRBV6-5,CASSYGTSSYNEQFF
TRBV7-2,CASSSDRVAGYTF
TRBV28,CASSFGVSTDTQYF
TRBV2,CASSENGVTQYF
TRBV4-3,CASSQGNKMSNTEAFF
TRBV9,CASSVEGGAIVEQFF
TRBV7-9,CASSARTGLNTEAFF
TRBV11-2,CASSLAEGRTEAFF
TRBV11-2,CASSLGGVSRSKTQYF
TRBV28,CASSSLNEKLFF
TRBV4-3,CASSQDQGRNSPLHF
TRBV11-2,CASSLEGSVLASEQYF
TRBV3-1,CASSQEGYRDRGNEQYF
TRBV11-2,CASSHYPSREGSNQPQHF
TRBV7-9,CASSLDSTEAFF
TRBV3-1,CASSTPHRGDTQYF
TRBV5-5,CASRQGLPSDTQYF
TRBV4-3,CASSQSWRGSGELFF
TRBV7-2,CASSLPAGAEQFF
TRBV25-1,CASSEYGLAGGPGNEQFF
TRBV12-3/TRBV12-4,CASSLWAGGLDEQYF
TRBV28,CASSFWRAITDTQYF
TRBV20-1,CSARVDRGISYEQYF
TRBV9,CASSPTRETYEQYF
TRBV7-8,CASRKQGHTEAFF